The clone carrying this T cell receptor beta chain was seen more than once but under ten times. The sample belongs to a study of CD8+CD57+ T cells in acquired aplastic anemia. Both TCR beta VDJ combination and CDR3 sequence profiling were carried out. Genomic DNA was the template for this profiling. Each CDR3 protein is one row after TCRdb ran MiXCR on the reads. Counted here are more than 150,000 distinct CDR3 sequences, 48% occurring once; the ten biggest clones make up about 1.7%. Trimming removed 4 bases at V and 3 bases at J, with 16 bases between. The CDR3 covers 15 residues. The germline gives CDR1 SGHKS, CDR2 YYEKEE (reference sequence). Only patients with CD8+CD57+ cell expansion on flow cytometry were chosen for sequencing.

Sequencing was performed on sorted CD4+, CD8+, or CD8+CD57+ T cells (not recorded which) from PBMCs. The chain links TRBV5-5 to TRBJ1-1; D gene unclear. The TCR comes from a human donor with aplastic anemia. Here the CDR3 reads CASSRPQVGDTEAFF. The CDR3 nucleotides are TGTGCCAGCAGCCGACCTCAGGTCGGGGACACTGAAGCTTTCTTT. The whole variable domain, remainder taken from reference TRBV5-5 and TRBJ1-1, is DAGVTQSPTHLIKTRGQQVTLRCSPISGHKSVSWYQQVLGQGPQFIFQYYEKEERGRGNFPDRFSARQFPNYSSELNVNALLLGDSALYLCASSRPQVGDTEAFFGQGTRLTVV.